This T cell receptor beta chain was sequenced during a study of T cell responses to AZD1222 COVID-19 vaccine. Study outcomes and limitations: With two AZD1222 doses given, Spike-specific TCR breadth and depth both rose. Donors were chiefly white British, with a greater number of females, and clonal diversity was perhaps underestimated.

The V end lost 8 bases, the J end lost 4 bases, and 14 bases lay between the germline ends. CDR3 length equals 13 residues. This clone was detected once. Its antigen is not known. Assay used: immunoSEQ multiplex PCR; TCRdb lists only in-frame clones, some missing. The sample yields approximately 140,000 clones, over 75% seen once. V and J are TRBV12-3 or TRBV12-4 and TRBJ1-2, with unresolved D. Sequencing was performed on peripheral blood, taken on day 0 of AZD1222 vaccination. This sequence was found in an adult in good health. The CDR3 here is CASLVLGSYGYTF. CDR3 coding DNA: TGTGCCAGCTTAGTTCTCGGGTCCTATGGCTACACCTTC.